Described below is a single T cell receptor (beta chain) sequence and its context. The data originate from a study of PD-L1 blockade in urothelial cancer. Using immunoSEQ multiplex PCR, the repertoire was profiled, and TCRdb retains in-frame clones only, with some absent. The table includes about 90,000 clones, 90% to 95% detected once. Germline CDR1 and CDR2: LNHDA and SQIVND (reference sequence). CDR3 length: 14 amino acids. With V trimmed by 5 bases and J by 8 bases, 6 bases remained unmatched. Sequenced here: PBMCs, sampled around atezolizumab (anti-PD-L1) treatment. This chain uses TRBV19 with TRBJ1-2; TRBD1 aligns across 12 bases. The clonotype originates from a man aged 60 to 69 with urothelial cancer. DNA of the CDR3: TGTGCCAGTAGTCACCGGGACAGGGGGCCAGGCTACACCTTC. Encoded protein: CASSHRDRGPGYTF.